Listed below are T cell receptor beta chains from one sample, sequenced in a study of T cell repertoires in cytomegalovirus infection. TCRdb itself ran the reads through MiXCR, one entry per CDR3 protein. The sample has 290,000 or so distinct CDR3 sequences, about 8.8% seen once. Sequencing was carried out using PBMCs. The receptors originated from a human donor in good health (CMV status not recorded). Some clones in this sample may be carry-over from other donors' samples. Each CDR3 is given with its conserved first and last residue. D genes are given only for firm matches. Part of the rows lack a size; the others show once, few, many or a class for expanded clones.

d_call	v_call	j_call	clone_size	cdr3_aa	cdr3_nt
.	TRBV27	TRBJ1-6	many	CASSFGGGQSPLHF	TGTGCCAGCAGTTTTGGGGGCGGTCAGTCACCCCTCCACTTT
.	TRBV10-3	TRBJ2-1	many	CAIMTSLNEQFF	TGTGCCATCATGACTAGTCTTAATGAGCAGTTCTTC
TRBD1	TRBV20-1	TRBJ2-7	many	CSASRTGVEQYF	TGCAGTGCTAGTCGGACAGGGGTCGAGCAGTACTTC
.	TRBV5-5	TRBJ2-5	many	CASSLRTATQETQYF	TGTGCCAGCAGCTTAAGGACAGCCACCCAAGAGACCCAGTACTTC
.	TRBV28	TRBJ1-5	many	CASSLRFRVGNQPQHF	TGTGCCAGCAGTTTAAGGTTCAGGGTGGGCAATCAGCCCCAGCATTTT
.	TRBV2	TRBJ1-1	.	CASSRGAPLIDTEAFF	TGTGCCAGCAGTCGAGGAGCTCCTCTTATCGACACTGAAGCTTTCTTT
TRBD2	TRBV14	TRBJ2-1	many	CASSRPGLAGGRTLYNEQFF	TGTGCCAGCAGCCGACCGGGACTAGCGGGGGGCCGAACCCTCTACAATGAGCAGTTCTTC
TRBD2	TRBV28	TRBJ2-1	.	CASSSAGTSGGSYNEQFF	TGTGCCAGCAGTTCCGCGGGGACTAGCGGGGGCTCCTACAATGAGCAGTTCTTC
TRBD1	TRBV7-9	TRBJ1-4	.	CASSPGQGTTNEKLFF	TGTGCCAGCAGCCCGGGACAGGGGACAACTAATGAAAAACTGTTTTTT
TRBD2	TRBV10-3	TRBJ2-1	many	CAISASGASYNEQFF	TGTGCCATCAGTGCTAGCGGGGCCTCCTACAATGAGCAGTTCTTC
TRBD2	TRBV20-1	TRBJ2-3	.	CSAPGLAGGRTDTQYF	TGCAGTGCCCCAGGACTAGCGGGGGGCCGCACAGATACGCAGTATTTT
TRBD2	TRBV20-1	TRBJ2-2	.	CSAYGLALTGELFF	TGCAGTGCGTACGGACTAGCTTTGACCGGGGAGCTGTTTTTT
.	TRBV20-1	TRBJ1-5	.	CSARPSGSYSNQPQHF	TGCAGTGCTAGACCGTCAGGCAGCTATAGCAATCAGCCCCAGCATTTT
.	TRBV7-8	TRBJ1-5	many	CASSLVGIRDQPQHF	TGTGCCAGCAGCTTAGTGGGGATTCGGGATCAGCCCCAGCATTTT
TRBD1	TRBV12-3/TRBV12-4	TRBJ1-4	many	CASRGQGANEKLFF	TGTGCCAGCAGGGGACAGGGAGCTAATGAAAAACTGTTTTTT
TRBD1	TRBV7-2	TRBJ1-4	many	CASSYDRVKLFF	TGTGCCAGCAGCTACGACAGGGTAAAACTGTTTTTT
.	TRBV5-5	TRBJ1-1	few	CASSSYLALATEAFF	TGTGCCAGCAGCTCATACCTAGCGTTGGCCACTGAAGCTTTCTTT
TRBD2	TRBV7-9	TRBJ2-1	many	CASSPQGRGRDEQFF	TGTGCCAGCAGCCCCCAAGGGAGGGGCAGGGATGAGCAGTTCTTC
TRBD1	TRBV28	TRBJ2-1	many	CASSWGQGPYNEQFF	TGTGCCAGCAGTTGGGGACAGGGTCCATACAATGAGCAGTTCTTC
.	TRBV6-1	TRBJ2-3	many	CASSPASRRTDTQYF	TGTGCCAGCAGCCCGGCCTCCCGCCGCACAGATACGCAGTATTTT
TRBD1	TRBV7-2	TRBJ2-4	many	CASSQGQGWDLAKNIQYF	TGTGCCAGCAGCCAGGGACAGGGGTGGGACCTAGCCAAAAACATTCAGTACTTC
.	TRBV6-1	TRBJ2-5	.	CASSWKAAQETQYF	TGTGCCAGCAGCTGGAAGGCAGCTCAAGAGACCCAGTACTTC
.	TRBV20-1	TRBJ1-4	few	CSARDGSASLITTNEKLFF	TGCAGTGCTAGAGATGGGAGTGCTTCGTTGATAACAACTAATGAAAAACTGTTTTTT
.	TRBV24-1	TRBJ2-2	many	CATSPGGYTNTGELFF	TGTGCCACCAGTCCCGGAGGCTATACGAACACCGGGGAGCTGTTTTTT
TRBD1	TRBV14	TRBJ1-3	few	CASSLDRVASGNTIYF	TGTGCCAGCAGCCTAGACAGGGTGGCGTCCGGAAACACCATATATTTT
.	TRBV28	TRBJ2-3	many	CASSSTSPDTQYF	TGTGCCAGCAGTTCCACTAGCCCAGATACGCAGTATTTT
TRBD1	TRBV20-1	TRBJ2-7	many	CSADTGTGPYEQYF	TGCAGTGCTGACACTGGGACAGGGCCCTACGAGCAGTACTTC
TRBD1	TRBV9	TRBJ1-5	few	CASSLRGDRVNQPQHF	TGTGCCAGCAGCTTGAGAGGGGACAGGGTCAATCAGCCCCAGCATTTT
TRBD1	TRBV20-1	TRBJ2-5	.	CSVATGTGSRETQYF	TGCAGTGTTGCTACCGGGACAGGGAGTAGAGAGACCCAGTACTTC
.	TRBV20-1	TRBJ1-1	.	CSARDREGGMNTEAFF	TGCAGTGCTAGAGATAGGGAGGGGGGAATGAACACTGAAGCTTTCTTT
TRBD1	TRBV7-2	TRBJ2-2	many	CASRSTGESGTGELFF	TGTGCCAGCAGAAGTACAGGGGAAAGTGGCACCGGGGAGCTGTTTTTT
.	TRBV20-1	TRBJ2-1	.	CSARYGRAYNEQFF	TGCAGTGCTAGGTACGGGCGAGCCTACAATGAGCAGTTCTTC
TRBD1	TRBV20-1	TRBJ2-6	.	CSAGTGTGGSGANVLTF	TGCAGTGCCGGGACCGGGACAGGGGGCTCTGGGGCCAACGTCCTGACTTTC
.	TRBV29-1	TRBJ1-2	many	CSVERSGTGGYTF	TGCAGCGTTGAGAGATCGGGCACTGGTGGCTACACCTTC
.	TRBV7-9	TRBJ1-5	many	CASSKGLYSNQPQHF	TGTGCCAGCAGCAAAGGCCTTTATAGCAATCAGCCCCAGCATTTT
.	TRBV6-4	TRBJ2-3	many	CASTTRGVLDTQYF	TGTGCCAGCACCACAAGAGGGGTTTTAGATACGCAGTATTTT
.	TRBV7-2	TRBJ1-2	many	CASSLDRGADGYTF	TGTGCCAGCAGCTTAGATAGGGGGGCCGATGGCTACACCTTC
.	TRBV3-1	TRBJ2-1	many	CASSPFATTIYNEQFF	TGTGCCAGCAGCCCCTTCGCAACTACCATCTACAATGAGCAGTTCTTC
.	TRBV12-3/TRBV12-4	TRBJ1-6	many	CASRGEPTRNSPLHF	TGTGCCAGCCGGGGGGAACCCACAAGGAATTCACCCCTCCACTTT
.	TRBV5-6	TRBJ2-7	many	CASSPTGYEQYF	TGTGCCAGCAGCCCCACTGGATACGAGCAGTACTTC
.	TRBV20-1	TRBJ2-2	many	CSARTPTGLNTGELFF	TGCAGTGCTAGAACGCCGACAGGTTTGAACACCGGGGAGCTGTTTTTT
.	TRBV4-1	TRBJ2-1	many	CASSQFGTGAYNEQFF	TGCGCCAGCAGCCAATTTGGGACTGGGGCCTACAATGAGCAGTTCTTC
.	TRBV18	TRBJ1-1	.	CASSLEQGVNTEAFF	TGTGCCAGCTCACTCGAACAGGGCGTGAACACTGAAGCTTTCTTT
.	TRBV25-1	TRBJ2-1	.	CATERVGTFF	TGTGCCACCGAAAGGGTCGGAACGTTCTTC
TRBD1	TRBV6-6	TRBJ1-1	many	CASHLLQGMNTEAFF	TGTGCCAGCCACCTTCTACAGGGGATGAACACTGAAGCTTTCTTT
.	TRBV7-2	TRBJ1-1	many	CASSLGQVAGTEAFF	TGTGCCAGCAGCTTAGGACAGGTCGCTGGCACTGAAGCTTTCTTT
.	TRBV9	TRBJ1-3	many	CASSAQTGISGNTIYF	TGTGCCAGCAGCGCCCAAACAGGGATATCCGGAAACACCATATATTTT
TRBD1	TRBV5-5	TRBJ2-4	many	CASSLARDRGDF	TGTGCCAGCAGCTTGGCGAGGGACAGGGGAGACTTC
TRBD1	TRBV6-6	TRBJ1-2	.	CASSSTGGIRGYTF	TGTGCCAGCAGTTCGACAGGGGGTATACGTGGCTACACCTTC
.	TRBV19	TRBJ1-2	.	CAVDTRAYGYTF	TGTGCCGTCGACACGAGGGCCTATGGCTACACCTTC
.	TRBV11-2	TRBJ1-4	.	CASSLDRRVSEKLFF	TGTGCCAGCAGCTTAGATCGACGGGTTAGTGAAAAACTGTTTTTT